This T cell receptor beta chain was captured in a study of T cell responses to AZD1222 COVID-19 vaccine. Study outcomes and limitations: CD4 TCRs associated with vaccination spanned spike, dominating at 160-218 and 743-854. Once two AZD1222 doses were given, Spike-specific TCR breadth and depth went up. Donors were chiefly white British, with a greater number of females, and clonal diversity was perhaps underestimated. The repertoires were collected only after the peak T cell response.

Assay: immunoSEQ multiplex PCR; the TCRdb copy retains only in-frame clones and omits some. The table shows 100,000 or so clones, with just over 90% occurring only once. The germline V gene has CDR1 LGHDT and CDR2 YNNKEL (reference sequence). The CDR3 is 15 amino acids. V was clipped by 1 base and J by 2 bases, with 11 bases between them. With respect to this clone: Its specificity is not known. Other nucleotide sequences in the sample specify the same CDR3.

The chain combines TRBV3-1 (or the pseudogene TRBV3-2) with TRBJ1-2; no clear D gene. The sequences come from peripheral blood, collected on day 0 of AZD1222 vaccination. The clonotype was recovered from an adult in good health. The CDR3 region is CASSQGTALNYGYTF. The CDR3 DNA reads TGTGCCAGCAGCCAAGGGACGGCCCTCAACTATGGCTACACCTTC.